This T cell receptor (beta chain) was sequenced for a study of a mutant IDH1 vaccine in newly diagnosed glioma. Study in general: There were 62.5% males and around 40% females among treated patients, whose mean age was roughly 40 years.

Study-wide findings and caveats: Overall, more than 85% of patients had vaccine-induced immune responses. Shifts in the top peripheral T cell clonotypes seemed unrelated to pseudoprogression.

V lost 6 bases and J lost 7, with 16 bases in between. CDR1 KGHSH and CDR2 LQKENI come from the germline V gene. The CDR3 runs to 13 residues. Generated by immunoSEQ multiplex PCR, the TCRdb table keeps only in-frame clones and is missing some. The sample contains tens of thousands of clones, about 87% of which appear only once. As regards this clone: Its antigen is not identified.

Time point specified: week 23, last vaccination. Every single dose of the vaccine, 300 ug of mutant IDH1 20-mer peptide, came with topical imiquimod. The sequence came from a young man with glioma. The starting material was PBMCs, obtained from a glioma patient whose treatment included an IDH1 peptide vaccine. The chain uses TRBV18 and TRBJ2-7; the D gene is possibly TRBD1 (6 bases). DNA of the CDR3: TGTGCCAGCTCCCGCGAAACAGGGTGGGAGCAGTACTTC. It translates to CASSRETGWEQYF.